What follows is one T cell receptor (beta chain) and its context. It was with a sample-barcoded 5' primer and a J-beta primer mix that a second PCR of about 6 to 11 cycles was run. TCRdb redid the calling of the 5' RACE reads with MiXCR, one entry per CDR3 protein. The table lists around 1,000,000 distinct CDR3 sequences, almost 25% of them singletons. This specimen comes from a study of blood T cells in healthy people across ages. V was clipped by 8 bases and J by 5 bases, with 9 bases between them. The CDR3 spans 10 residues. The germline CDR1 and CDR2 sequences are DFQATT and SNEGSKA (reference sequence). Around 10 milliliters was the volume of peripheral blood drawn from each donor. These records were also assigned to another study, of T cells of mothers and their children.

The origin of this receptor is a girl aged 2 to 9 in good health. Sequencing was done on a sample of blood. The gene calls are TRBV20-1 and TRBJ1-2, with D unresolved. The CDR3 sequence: CSPSEYGYTF. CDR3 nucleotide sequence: TGCAGTCCCTCAGAATATGGCTACACCTTC.